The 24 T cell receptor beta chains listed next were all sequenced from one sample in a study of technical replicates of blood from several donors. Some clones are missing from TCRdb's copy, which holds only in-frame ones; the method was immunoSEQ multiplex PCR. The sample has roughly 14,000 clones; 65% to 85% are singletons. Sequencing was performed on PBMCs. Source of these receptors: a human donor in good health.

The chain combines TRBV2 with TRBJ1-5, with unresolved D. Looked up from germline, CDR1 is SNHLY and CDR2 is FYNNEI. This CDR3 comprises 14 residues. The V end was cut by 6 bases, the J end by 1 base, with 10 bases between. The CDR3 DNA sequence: TGTGCCAGCAGCGCAGTGTCCAGCAATCAGCCCCAGCATTTT. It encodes CASSAVSSNQPQHF.

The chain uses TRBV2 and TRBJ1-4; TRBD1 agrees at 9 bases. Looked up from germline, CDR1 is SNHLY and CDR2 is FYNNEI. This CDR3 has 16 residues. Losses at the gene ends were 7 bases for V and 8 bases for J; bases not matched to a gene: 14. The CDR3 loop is CASNWGQGDFGEKLFF. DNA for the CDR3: TGTGCCAGCAATTGGGGACAGGGCGATTTCGGCGAAAAACTGTTTTTT.

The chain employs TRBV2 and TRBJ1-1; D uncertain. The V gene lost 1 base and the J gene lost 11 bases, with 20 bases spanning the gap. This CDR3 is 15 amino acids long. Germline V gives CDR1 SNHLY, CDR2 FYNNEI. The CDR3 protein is CASSEGEPRALRAFF. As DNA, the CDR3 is TGTGCCAGCAGTGAAGGGGAACCGCGGGCTCTCCGGGCTTTCTTT.

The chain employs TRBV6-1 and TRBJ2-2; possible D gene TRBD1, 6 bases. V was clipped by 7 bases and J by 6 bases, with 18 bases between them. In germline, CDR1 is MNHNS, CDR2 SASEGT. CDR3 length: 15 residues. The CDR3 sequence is CASIRTGLGAGELFF. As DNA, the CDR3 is TGTGCCAGCATTCGAACAGGGTTAGGTGCCGGGGAGCTGTTTTTT.

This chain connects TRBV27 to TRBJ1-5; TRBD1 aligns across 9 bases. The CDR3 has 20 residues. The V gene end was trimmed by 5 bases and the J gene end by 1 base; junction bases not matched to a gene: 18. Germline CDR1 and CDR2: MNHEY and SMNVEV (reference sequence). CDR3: CASSPRRGQGTIPSNQPQHF. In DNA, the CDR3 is TGTGCCAGCAGTCCACGGCGAGGACAGGGGACGATCCCAAGCAATCAGCCCCAGCATTTT.

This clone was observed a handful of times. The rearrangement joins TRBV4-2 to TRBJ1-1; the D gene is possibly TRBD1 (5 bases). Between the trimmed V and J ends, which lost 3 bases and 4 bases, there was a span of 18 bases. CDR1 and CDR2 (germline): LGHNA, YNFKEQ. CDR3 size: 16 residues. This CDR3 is CASSHPQGIKGTEAFF. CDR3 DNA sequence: TGTGCCAGCAGCCACCCCCAGGGCATTAAGGGCACTGAAGCTTTCTTT.

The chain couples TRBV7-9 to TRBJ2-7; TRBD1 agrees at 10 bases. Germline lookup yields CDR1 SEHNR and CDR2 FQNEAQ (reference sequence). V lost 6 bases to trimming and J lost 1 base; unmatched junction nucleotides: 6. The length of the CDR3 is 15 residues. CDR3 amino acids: CASSRQGAYSYEQYF. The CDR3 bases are TGTGCCAGCAGTCGACAGGGGGCCTATTCCTACGAGCAGTACTTC.

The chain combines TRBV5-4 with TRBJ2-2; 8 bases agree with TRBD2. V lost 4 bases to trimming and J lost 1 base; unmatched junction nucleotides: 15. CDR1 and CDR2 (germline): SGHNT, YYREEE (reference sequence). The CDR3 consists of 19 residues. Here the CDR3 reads CASSPGRGLGERNTGELFF. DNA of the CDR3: TGTGCCAGCAGCCCGGGACGGGGACTAGGGGAAAGGAACACCGGGGAGCTGTTTTTT.

The CDR3 coding sequence is TGTGCCTGGAGTCGCGGGAACTCTGGAAACACCATATATTTT. Encoded protein: CAWSRGNSGNTIYF. The chain carries TRBV30 and TRBJ1-3, with no clear D. Between the trimmed V and J ends, which lost 2 bases and 0 bases, there was a span of 8 bases. This CDR3 has 14 residues. The germline V gene has CDR1 GTSNPN and CDR2 SVGIG (reference sequence). The full variable domain, its missing parts supplied by reference TRBV30 and TRBJ1-3, is SQTIHQWPATLVQPVGSPLSLECTVEGTSNPNLYWYRQAAGRGLQLLFYSVGIGQISSEVPQNLSASRPQDRQFILSSKKLLLSDSGFYLCAWSRGNSGNTIYFGEGSWLTVV.

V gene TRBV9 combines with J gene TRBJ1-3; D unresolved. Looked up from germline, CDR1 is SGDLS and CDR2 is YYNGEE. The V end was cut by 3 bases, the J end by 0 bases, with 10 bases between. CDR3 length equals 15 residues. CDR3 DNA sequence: TGTGCCAGCAGCGCAAGAGCTTTCTCTGGAAACACCATATATTTT. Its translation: CASSARAFSGNTIYF. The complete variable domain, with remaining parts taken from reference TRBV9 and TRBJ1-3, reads DSGVTQTPKHLITATGQRVTLRCSPRSGDLSVYWYQQSLDQGLQFLIQYYNGEERAKGNILERFSAQQFPDLHSELNLSSLELGDSALYFCASSARAFSGNTIYFGEGSWLTVV.

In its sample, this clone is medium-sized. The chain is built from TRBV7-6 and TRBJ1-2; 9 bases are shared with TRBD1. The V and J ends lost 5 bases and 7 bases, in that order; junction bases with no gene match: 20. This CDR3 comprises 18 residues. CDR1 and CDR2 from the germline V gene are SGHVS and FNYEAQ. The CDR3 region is CASSPTGTGRLRAFGYTF. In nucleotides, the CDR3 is TGTGCCAGCAGCCCCACCGGGACAGGGAGGCTACGCGCTTTTGGCTACACCTTC. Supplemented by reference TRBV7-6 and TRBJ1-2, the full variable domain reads GAGVSQSPRYKVTKRGQDVALRCDPISGHVSLYWYRQALGQGPEFLTYFNYEAQQDKSGLPNDRFSAERPEGSISTLTIQRTEQRDSAMYRCASSPTGTGRLRAFGYTFGSGTRLTVV.

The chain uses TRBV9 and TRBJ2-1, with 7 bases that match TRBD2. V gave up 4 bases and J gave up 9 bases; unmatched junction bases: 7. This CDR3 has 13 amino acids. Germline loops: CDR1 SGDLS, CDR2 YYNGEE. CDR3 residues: CASSSGGGGEQFF. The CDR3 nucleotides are TGTGCCAGCAGCTCGGGGGGTGGGGGTGAGCAGTTCTTC.

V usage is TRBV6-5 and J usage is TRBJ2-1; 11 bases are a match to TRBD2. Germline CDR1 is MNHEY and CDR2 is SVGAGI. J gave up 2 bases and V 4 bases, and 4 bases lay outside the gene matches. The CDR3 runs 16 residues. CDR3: CASSLLAGGAYNEQFF. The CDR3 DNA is TGTGCCAGCAGTTTATTAGCGGGAGGGGCCTACAATGAGCAGTTCTTC.

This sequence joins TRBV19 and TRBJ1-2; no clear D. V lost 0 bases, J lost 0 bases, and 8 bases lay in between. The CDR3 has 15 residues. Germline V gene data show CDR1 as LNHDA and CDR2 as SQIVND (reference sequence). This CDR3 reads CASSIDYPSNYGYTF. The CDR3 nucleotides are TGTGCCAGTAGTATAGATTATCCTTCTAACTATGGCTACACCTTC. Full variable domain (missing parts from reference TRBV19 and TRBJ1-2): DGGITQSPKYLFRKEGQNVTLSCEQNLNHDAMYWYRQDPGQGLRLIYYSQIVNDFQKGDIAEGYSVSREKKESFPLTVTSAQKNPTAFYLCASSIDYPSNYGYTFGSGTRLTVV.

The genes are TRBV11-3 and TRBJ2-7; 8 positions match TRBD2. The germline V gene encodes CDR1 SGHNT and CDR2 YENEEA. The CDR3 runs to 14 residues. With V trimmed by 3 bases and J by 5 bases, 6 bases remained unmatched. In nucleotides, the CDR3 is TGTGCCAGCAGCTTTGGAAAAGCGGGGGACGAGCAGTACTTC. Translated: CASSFGKAGDEQYF.

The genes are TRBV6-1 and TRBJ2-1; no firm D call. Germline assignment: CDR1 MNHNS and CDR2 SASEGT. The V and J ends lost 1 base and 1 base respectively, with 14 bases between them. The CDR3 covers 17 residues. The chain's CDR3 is CASSEGQAIRSYNEQFF. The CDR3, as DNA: TGTGCCAGCAGTGAAGGCCAGGCGATAAGGTCCTACAATGAGCAGTTCTTC.

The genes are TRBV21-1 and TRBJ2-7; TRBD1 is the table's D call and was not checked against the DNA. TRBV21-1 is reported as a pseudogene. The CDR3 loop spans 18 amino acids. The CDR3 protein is CASSKAWGRERGDYEQYF. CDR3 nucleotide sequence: TGTGCCAGCAGCAAGGCATGGGGCAGGGAAAGGGGCGACTACGAGCAGTACTTC.

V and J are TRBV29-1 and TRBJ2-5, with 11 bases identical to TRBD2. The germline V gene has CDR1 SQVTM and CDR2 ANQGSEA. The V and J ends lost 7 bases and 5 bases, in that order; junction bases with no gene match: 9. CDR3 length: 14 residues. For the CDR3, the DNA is TGCAGCGGTACTAGCGGGAGCTCTGGGGAGACCCAGTACTTC. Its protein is CSGTSGSSGETQYF. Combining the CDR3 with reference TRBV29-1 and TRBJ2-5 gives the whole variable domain SAVISQKPSRDICQRGTSLTIQCQVDSQVTMMFWYRQQPGQSLTLIATANQGSEATYESGFVIDKFPISRPNLTFSTLTVSNMSPEDSSIYLCSGTSGSSGETQYFGPGTRLLVL.

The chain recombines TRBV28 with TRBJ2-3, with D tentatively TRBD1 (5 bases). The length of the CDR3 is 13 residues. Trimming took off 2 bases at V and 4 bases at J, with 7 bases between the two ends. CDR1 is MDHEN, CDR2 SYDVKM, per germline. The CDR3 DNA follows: TGTGCCAGCAGTTTACAAGGGGCAGATACGCAGTATTTT. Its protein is CASSLQGADTQYF. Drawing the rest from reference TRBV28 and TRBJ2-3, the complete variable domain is DVKVTQSSRYLVKRTGEKVFLECVQDMDHENMFWYRQDPGLGLRLIYFSYDVKMKEKGDIPEGYSVSREKKERFSLILESASTNQTSMYLCASSLQGADTQYFGPGTRLTVL.

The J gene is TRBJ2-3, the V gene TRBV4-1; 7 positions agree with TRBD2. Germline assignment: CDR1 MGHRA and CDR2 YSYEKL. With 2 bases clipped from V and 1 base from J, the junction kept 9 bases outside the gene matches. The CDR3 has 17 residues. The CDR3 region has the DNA TGCGCCAGCAGCCAACAGATCTCTAGCGGACGCACAGATACGCAGTATTTT. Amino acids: CASSQQISSGRTDTQYF.

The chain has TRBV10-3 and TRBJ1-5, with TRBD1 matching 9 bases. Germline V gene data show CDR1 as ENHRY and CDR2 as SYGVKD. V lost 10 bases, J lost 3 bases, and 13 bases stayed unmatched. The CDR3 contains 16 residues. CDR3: CATGGQGGINNQPQHF. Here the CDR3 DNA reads TGTGCCACCGGGGGACAGGGAGGGATTAACAATCAGCCCCAGCATTTT.

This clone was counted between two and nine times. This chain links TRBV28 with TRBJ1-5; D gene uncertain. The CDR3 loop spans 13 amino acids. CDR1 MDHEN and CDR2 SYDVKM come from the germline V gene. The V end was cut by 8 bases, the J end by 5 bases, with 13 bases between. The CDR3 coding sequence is TGTGCCAGCCGACAAGACACGTATCAGCCCCAGCATTTT. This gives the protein CASRQDTYQPQHF. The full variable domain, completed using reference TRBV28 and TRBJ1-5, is DVKVTQSSRYLVKRTGEKVFLECVQDMDHENMFWYRQDPGLGLRLIYFSYDVKMKEKGDIPEGYSVSREKKERFSLILESASTNQTSMYLCASRQDTYQPQHFGDGTRLSIL.

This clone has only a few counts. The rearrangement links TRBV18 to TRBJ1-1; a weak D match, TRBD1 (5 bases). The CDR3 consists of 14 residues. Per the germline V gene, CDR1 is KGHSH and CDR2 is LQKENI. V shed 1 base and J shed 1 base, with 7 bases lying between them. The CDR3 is CASSPQTENTEAFF. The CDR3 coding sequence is TGTGCCAGCTCACCACAGACAGAGAACACTGAAGCTTTCTTT. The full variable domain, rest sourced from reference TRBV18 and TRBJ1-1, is NAGVMQNPRHLVRRRGQEARLRCSPMKGHSHVYWYRQLPEEGLKFMVYLQKENIIDESGMPKERFSAEFPKEGPSILRIQQVVRGDSAAYFCASSPQTENTEAFFGQGTRLTVV.

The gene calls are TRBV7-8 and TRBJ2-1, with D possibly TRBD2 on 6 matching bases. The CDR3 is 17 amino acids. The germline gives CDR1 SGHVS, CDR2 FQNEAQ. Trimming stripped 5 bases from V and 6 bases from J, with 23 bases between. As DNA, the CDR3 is TGTGCCAGCAGCACAACTATAACCGGAGGGGAATCCAATGAGCAGTTCTTC. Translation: CASSTTITGGESNEQFF.